The entry that follows covers one T cell receptor (beta chain) sequence. Its antigen is as yet unknown. It was with 60 Vbeta and 13 Jbeta primers that the PCR ran. Sequencing was performed with immunoSEQ multiplex PCR; in TCRdb, only in-frame clones are kept and a portion is missing. The table has more than 85,000 clones, 81% seen once. The CDR3 sequence is 14 residues long. J was trimmed by 5 bases and V by 4 bases; bases with no gene match: 5. Germline assignment: CDR1 MGHDK and CDR2 SYGVNS. The data stem from a study of cytomegalovirus exposure and HLA in healthy donors. Study-level information: About 84% of around 400 genotyped donors fell in the Caucasian-associated ancestry cluster. Study observations and caveats: Prior analysis indicated that the majority of TCR beta V segments exhibited productivity approximately 87% or approximately 30% of the time.

The TCR comes from a woman in her 30s in good health and CMV-seronegative. The sequenced material came from PBMCs. V and J are TRBV25-1 and TRBJ2-7; 10 nucleotides align to TRBD1. Here the CDR3 reads CASSAPGTGDEQYF. The CDR3 DNA follows: TGTGCCAGCAGTGCCCCCGGGACAGGGGACGAGCAGTACTTC.